The 20 T cell receptor beta chains given below trace back to one sample, sequenced in a study of blood T cell repertoires in COVID-19. Assay: immunoSEQ multiplex PCR; the TCRdb copy retains only in-frame clones and omits some. The sample lists fewer than 350,000 clones, roughly 79% occurring once. Sample: peripheral blood. These TCRs come from a woman in her sixties or seventies with active or convalescent COVID-19.

The chain uses TRBV3-1 (or the pseudogene TRBV3-2) and TRBJ1-3, with D possibly being TRBD1 (5 bases). The V and J ends lost 5 bases and 4 bases respectively, with 12 bases between them. This CDR3 is 14 amino acids long. Germline lookup yields CDR1 LGHDT and CDR2 YNNKEL (reference sequence). DNA of the CDR3: TGTGCCAGCAGCGGAACCCAGGGAGGAAACACCATATATTTT. It is translated as CASSGTQGGNTIYF.

The genes are TRBV30 and TRBJ2-5; 8 positions agree with TRBD1. The V gene end was trimmed by 3 bases and the J gene end by 2 bases; junction bases not matched to a gene: 5. This CDR3 has 14 amino acids. The V gene's germline CDR1 is GTSNPN and CDR2 SVGIG (reference sequence). CDR3: CAWRVQGEQETQYF. The CDR3 DNA sequence: TGTGCCTGGAGGGTACAGGGGGAACAAGAGACCCAGTACTTC.

This chain uses TRBV11-1 with TRBJ2-7; 9 nucleotides line up with TRBD2. The germline CDR1 and CDR2 sequences are SGHAT and FQDESV (reference sequence). CDR3 length: 14 residues. Unmatched junction bases numbered 7, after V lost 5 bases and J lost 5 bases. For the CDR3, the DNA is TGTGCCAGCAGCACCCCGGGACTAGCTGACGAGCAGTACTTC. It is translated as CASSTPGLADEQYF.

The CDR3 DNA sequence: TGCGCCAGCAGCCGGATTGACAGGGGTCCGAATGGCTACACCTTC. Translation gives CASSRIDRGPNGYTF. The chain couples TRBV4-1 to TRBJ1-2, with TRBD1 matching 8 bases. Germline values: CDR1 MGHRA, CDR2 YSYEKL. This CDR3 comprises 15 residues. J lost 6 bases, V lost 4 bases, and 10 bases had no gene match.

This sequence joins TRBV7-6 and TRBJ2-2; 15 bases map to TRBD2. This CDR3 spans 18 amino acids. With 4 bases clipped from V and 6 bases from J, the junction kept 9 bases outside the gene matches. From germline, CDR1 is SGHVS and CDR2 FNYEAQ. This CDR3 reads CASSSGLAGGPIPGELFF. The DNA of the CDR3 is TGTGCCAGCAGCTCTGGACTAGCGGGGGGGCCTATTCCCGGGGAGCTGTTTTTT.

This clone has just one count. The chain recombines TRBV19 with TRBJ2-5, with D tentatively TRBD2 (5 bases). The CDR3 loop spans 13 amino acids. Germline-derived CDR1 and CDR2 are LNHDA and SQIVND (reference sequence). The V and J ends lost 8 bases and 5 bases respectively, with 15 bases between them. CDR3 coding DNA: TGTGCCAGTCCCTGGTTCAAGCGGGAGACCCAGTACTTC. It is translated as CASPWFKRETQYF.

This clone was recorded once. The V gene is TRBV25-1, the J gene TRBJ2-5, with TRBD2 matching 11 bases. Trimming took 6 bases from V and 5 from J; bases not matched to a gene: 8. This CDR3 has 15 amino acids. Germline V gene sequence: CDR1 MGHDK, CDR2 SYGVNS. This CDR3 reads CASRISGGALETQYF. The CDR3 DNA reads as TGTGCCAGCAGGATTAGCGGGGGGGCCCTGGAGACCCAGTACTTC. Based on the CDR3 plus reference TRBV25-1 and TRBJ2-5, the full variable domain is EADIYQTPRYLVIGTGKKITLECSQTMGHDKMYWYQQDPGMELHLIHYSYGVNSTEKGDLSSESTVSRIRTEHFPLTLESARPSHTSQYLCASRISGGALETQYFGPGTRLLVL.

CDR3 sequence: CASSPTGRNTEAFF. In DNA, the CDR3 is TGTGCCAGCTCACCGACAGGGAGGAACACTGAAGCTTTCTTT. This sequence joins TRBV18 and TRBJ1-1; 7 nucleotides align to TRBD1. The CDR3 is 14 amino acids. The trim removed 3 bases at V and 1 base at J, leaving 2 bases unmatched. Per the germline V gene, CDR1 is KGHSH and CDR2 is LQKENI.

CDR3: CASSEDRATDTQYF. CDR3 coding DNA: TGTGCCAGCAGTGAGGACAGGGCGACAGATACGCAGTATTTT. This chain links TRBV2 with TRBJ2-3; 8 bases line up with TRBD1. Looked up from germline, CDR1 is SNHLY and CDR2 is FYNNEI. This CDR3 is built from 14 residues. V trimming: 3 bases; J trimming: 3 bases; junction bases outside the gene matches: 2.

The V call is TRBV7-3, the J call TRBJ2-3, with D possibly matching TRBD1 (6 bases). This CDR3 comprises 13 residues. Germline V gene lookup returns CDR1 SGHTA and CDR2 FQGTGA. V was shortened by 5 bases and J by 6 bases, with 12 bases between the two germline ends. The CDR3, as DNA: TGTGCCAGCAGCACACTGCAGGGGGATACGCAGTATTTT. Translation: CASSTLQGDTQYF. The variable domain in full, completed from reference TRBV7-3 and TRBJ2-3, reads GAGVSQTPSNKVTEKGKYVELRCDPISGHTALYWYRQSLGQGPEFLIYFQGTGAADDSGLPNDRFFAVRPEGSVSTLKIQRTERGDSAVYLCASSTLQGDTQYFGPGTRLTVL.

To note about this clone: At one of its ends the junction is not consistent with the germline gene, which may arise from a read error. This sequence joins TRBV3-1 (or the pseudogene TRBV3-2) and TRBJ2-7, with 9 nucleotides matching TRBD1. Germline CDR1 and CDR2: LGHDT and YNNKEL (reference sequence). The CDR3 runs 13 residues. CDR3 sequence: CASSQDPRTGENF. As DNA, the CDR3 is TGTGCCAGCAGCCAAGATCCCAGGACAGGGGAGAACTTC.

This clone turned up a few times. V and J are TRBV7-3 and TRBJ2-5; TRBD2 agrees at 12 bases. The trim removed 5 bases at V and 5 bases at J, leaving 9 bases unmatched. The CDR3 is 16 residues long. CDR1 is SGHTA and CDR2 is FQGTGA in the germline V gene. This CDR3 reads CASSPLAGGPWETQYF. The CDR3 DNA is TGTGCCAGCAGCCCGCTAGCGGGGGGGCCGTGGGAGACCCAGTACTTC.

A single count supports this clone. The chain joins TRBV11-3 to TRBJ2-2; TRBD2 aligns across 9 bases. The ends lost 5 bases at V and 2 bases at J; junction bases unmatched: 9. The V gene's germline CDR1 is SGHNT and CDR2 YENEEA. The CDR3 totals 17 residues. This CDR3 is CASSKGLAGTNTGELFF. In DNA, the CDR3 is TGTGCCAGCAGCAAGGGTCTAGCGGGGACAAACACCGGGGAGCTGTTTTTT.

The genes are TRBV7-2 and TRBJ1-2; TRBD1 aligns across 8 bases. Germline V gene lookup returns CDR1 SGHTA and CDR2 FQGNSA. CDR3 length: 17 amino acids. The V segment lost 4 bases and the J segment 2 bases; nucleotides outside the gene matches: 12. The DNA for the CDR3 is TGTGCCAGCAGCTCAGAGCCCGACAGGGGAATAAACTATGGCTACACCTTC. This translates into CASSSEPDRGINYGYTF.

This chain joins TRBV6-5 and TRBJ2-7; perhaps TRBD2 as D (7 bases). V was trimmed by 5 bases and J by 0 bases, leaving 14 bases between them. The V gene's germline CDR1 is MNHEY and CDR2 SVGAGI. CDR3 length equals 15 residues. The DNA for the CDR3 is TGTGCCAGCAGTCGGGGGGCAAGTCTCTCCTACGAGCAGTACTTC. Translated: CASSRGASLSYEQYF.

The chain recombines TRBV19 with TRBJ1-5, with no clear D. This CDR3 comprises 16 residues. The V end was cut by 5 bases, the J end by 7 bases, with 21 bases between. Germline CDR1 LNHDA, CDR2 SQIVND (reference sequence). Here the CDR3 DNA reads TGTGCCAGTAGTTTTTCCCGGACGGGGTATGGGCAGCCCCAGCATTTT. It translates to CASSFSRTGYGQPQHF.

The CDR3 region is CASSVTTSGGGELFF. The CDR3 nucleotides read TGTGCCAGCAGCGTTACGACTAGCGGTGGTGGGGAGCTGTTTTTT. The V gene is TRBV9, the J gene TRBJ2-2, with 9 bases that match TRBD2. Germline V gene lookup returns CDR1 SGDLS and CDR2 YYNGEE. The CDR3 covers 15 residues. The V gene end was trimmed by 2 bases and the J gene end by 8 bases; junction bases not matched to a gene: 7.

The gene calls are TRBV30 and TRBJ2-7; TRBD2 agrees at 15 bases. The CDR3 loop spans 17 amino acids. V shed 2 bases, J shed 4 bases, and the junction held 9 bases outside the gene matches. Germline V gene sequence: CDR1 GTSNPN, CDR2 SVGIG (reference sequence). The CDR3 spells CAWSQGTSGGRRYEQYF. CDR3 nucleotides: TGTGCCTGGAGTCAAGGGACTAGCGGGGGGCGGCGGTACGAGCAGTACTTC.

This clone was found a few times. The chain links TRBV11-1 to TRBJ1-1, with D uncertain. Trimming removed 5 bases from V and 5 bases from J, with 6 bases in between. From germline, CDR1 is SGHAT and CDR2 FQDESV (reference sequence). The CDR3 consists of 11 residues. CDR3 DNA: TGTGCCAGCAGCCTATGGACTGAAGCTTTCTTT. Translating gives CASSLWTEAFF.

The chain uses TRBV10-3 and TRBJ2-1, with 16 positions matching TRBD2. The CDR3 extends over 19 amino acids. Germline CDR1 and CDR2: ENHRY and SYGVKD. J was trimmed by 2 bases and V by 0 bases; bases with no gene match: 4. CDR3 sequence: CAISESGTSGGVPYNEQFF. The CDR3 DNA reads as TGTGCCATCAGTGAGTCGGGGACTAGCGGGGGGGTTCCCTACAATGAGCAGTTCTTC.